One and the same sample provided the 16 T cell receptor beta chains below, sequenced in a study of cytomegalovirus exposure and HLA in healthy donors. The PCR made use of 60 Vbeta and 13 Jbeta primers. The method was immunoSEQ multiplex PCR; TCRdb's version includes in-frame clones alone and lacks a portion of them. The table records approximately 140,000 clones, less than 85% of them present only once. Sequencing used PBMCs. The receptors derive from a man in his forties or fifties in good health and CMV-seropositive.

With regard to this clone: An end of the junction does not agree with germline; a read error may underlie this. The chain joins TRBV19 to TRBJ1-2; D unresolved. Germline CDR1 is LNHDA and CDR2 is SQIVND (reference sequence). This CDR3 has 14 amino acids. Here the CDR3 reads CASTLILQRSGQRF. For the CDR3, the DNA is TGTGCCAGTACCCTGATACTACAAAGGTCGGGTCAGAGGTTC. Full variable domain (outside the CDR3, taken from reference TRBV19 and TRBJ1-2): DGGITQSPKYLFRKEGQNVTLSCEQNLNHDAMYWYRQDPGQGLRLIYYSQIVNDFQKGDIAEGYSVSREKKESFPLTVTSAQKNPTAFYLCASTLILQRSGQRFGSGTRLTVV.

The rearrangement uses TRBV21-1 and TRBJ1-6; the tabulated D call, TRBD1, remains unverified against the DNA. TRBV21-1 is labeled a pseudogene. This CDR3 has 19 amino acids. DNA for the CDR3: TGTGCCAGCAGCAAATTCAGTTGTGGGGGCGGACAGAGTAATTCACCCCTCCACTTT. This sequence encodes CASSKFSCGGGQSNSPLHF.

The chain is built from TRBV19 and TRBJ2-7, with a tentative D call TRBD1 (6 bases). Germline V CDR1 and CDR2: LNHDA, SQIVND (reference sequence). V was cut by 5 bases and J by 9 bases, with 23 bases left in between. The CDR3 is 15 residues long. CDR3 residues: CASSLTGHSVSPQYF. The CDR3 DNA is TGTGCCAGTAGTCTCACGGGACATTCGGTATCGCCGCAGTACTTC.

V and J are TRBV7-9 and TRBJ2-7; TRBD2 matches 7 bases. Germline V CDR1 and CDR2: SEHNR, FQNEAQ (reference sequence). The CDR3 is 13 residues long. V was pared by 3 bases and J by 6 bases, with 5 bases of the junction left unmatched. The CDR3 loop is CASSFSSGAEQYF. CDR3 coding DNA: TGTGCCAGCAGCTTTTCTAGCGGAGCCGAGCAGTACTTC.

The V and J genes are TRBV2 and TRBJ1-5, with 7 bases fitting TRBD1. Germline CDR1 reads SNHLY; CDR2 reads FYNNEI. V lost 3 bases, J lost 4 bases, and 9 bases stayed unmatched. This CDR3 has 16 amino acids. CDR3 sequence: CASSEGTGVGNQPQHF. The CDR3 DNA follows: TGTGCCAGCAGTGAGGGAACAGGGGTTGGTAATCAGCCCCAGCATTTT.

This chain links TRBV6-5 with TRBJ2-3; no reliable D call. Per germline, CDR1 MNHEY and CDR2 SVGAGI. The V and J ends lost 6 bases and 6 bases respectively, with 16 bases between them. CDR3 length equals 14 residues. The chain's CDR3 is CASRRNFRMDTQYF. The CDR3 DNA follows: TGTGCCAGCAGAAGGAACTTCAGGATGGATACGCAGTATTTT.

J is TRBJ2-2 and V is TRBV29-1; 11 nucleotides line up with TRBD2. Germline CDR1 SQVTM, CDR2 ANQGSEA. The CDR3 has 17 amino acids. The trim removed 2 bases at V and 0 bases at J, leaving 5 bases unmatched. CDR3 bases: TGCAGCGTTGAATGGCTAGCGGGAGGATCGAACACCGGGGAGCTGTTTTTT. Translation: CSVEWLAGGSNTGELFF.

The V gene is TRBV5-6, the J gene TRBJ2-7; 10 bases line up with TRBD2. Germline CDR1 and CDR2: SGHDT and YYEEEE. This CDR3 spans 15 amino acids. The V segment lost 4 bases and the J segment 7 bases; nucleotides outside the gene matches: 11. The CDR3 coding sequence is TGTGCCAGCAGCGTTAGCGGGGGGCGGGGTTGGGAGCAGTACTTC. Encoded protein: CASSVSGGRGWEQYF.

The chain recombines TRBV2 with TRBJ1-1; D gene unclear. V lost 2 bases to trimming and J lost 0 bases, with 7 bases between them. Germline V gives CDR1 SNHLY, CDR2 FYNNEI. The CDR3 sequence is 14 residues long. CDR3 sequence: CASSENGLNTEAFF. The CDR3 bases are TGTGCCAGCAGTGAAAACGGTTTGAACACTGAAGCTTTCTTT.

This rearrangement joins TRBV7-2 to TRBJ2-1; TRBD2 matches 10 bases. This CDR3 is 18 amino acids long. Trimming cost V 4 bases and J 5 bases; bases outside gene matches: 14. Germline V gene sequence: CDR1 SGHTA, CDR2 FQGNSA. CDR3 sequence (DNA): TGTGCCAGCAGCTCGGGACGGCCGATACTAGCGGGAAACAATGAGCAGTTCTTC. This sequence encodes CASSSGRPILAGNNEQFF.

This clone was seen a handful of times. This chain connects TRBV4-1 to TRBJ2-5; tentative D call: TRBD1 (5 bases). Looked up from germline, CDR1 is MGHRA and CDR2 is YSYEKL. V was clipped by 1 base and J by 5 bases, with 14 bases between them. The CDR3 is made up of 15 amino acids. CDR3 sequence (DNA): TGCGCCAGCAGCCAAGCGGGCAGGGCGGACGAGACCCAGTACTTC. The encoded protein is CASSQAGRADETQYF.

CDR3 coding DNA: TGCGCCAGCCGAGCGGGGTATAGCAATCAGCCCCAGCATTTT. Translating gives CASRAGYSNQPQHF. This sequence joins TRBV10-2 and TRBJ1-5; D is unclear. The CDR3 runs to 14 residues. V was pared by 8 bases and J by 0 bases, with 11 bases between. The germline V gene encodes CDR1 WSHSY and CDR2 SAAADI.

The chain carries TRBV7-9 and TRBJ1-1; the D gene is possibly TRBD1 (6 bases). V dropped 6 bases and J dropped 3 bases, with 11 bases sitting between them. Germline lookup yields CDR1 SEHNR and CDR2 FQNEAQ (reference sequence). The CDR3 loop spans 13 amino acids. DNA of the CDR3: TGTGCCAGCAGGACCTCAGGGGACACTGAAGCTTTCTTT. Translated: CASRTSGDTEAFF.

The rearrangement links TRBV13 to TRBJ1-1, with D possibly TRBD1 on 5 matching bases. The CDR3 is 12 amino acids. Germline CDR1 and CDR2: PRHDT and FYEKMQ (reference sequence). The V end was cut by 8 bases, the J end by 5 bases, with 12 bases between. CDR3 amino acids: CASARGRTEAFF. DNA for the CDR3: TGTGCCAGCGCAAGGGGCCGTACTGAAGCTTTCTTT. Full variable domain (outside the CDR3, taken from reference TRBV13 and TRBJ1-1): AAGVIQSPRHLIKEKRETATLKCYPIPRHDTVYWYQQGPGQDPQFLISFYEKMQSDKGSIPDRFSAQQFSDYHSELNMSSLELGDSALYFCASARGRTEAFFGQGTRLTVV.

The rearrangement joins TRBV27 to TRBJ1-3; tentatively, D is TRBD1 (6 bases). The CDR3 is made up of 15 amino acids. Trimming pared 0 bases from V and 7 bases from J, leaving 13 bases between. The germline V gene encodes CDR1 MNHEY and CDR2 SMNVEV (reference sequence). DNA for the CDR3: TGTGCCAGCAGTTTATCGCCGGACAGACTCAACACCATATATTTT. It translates to CASSLSPDRLNTIYF.

This chain connects TRBV28 to TRBJ1-1; weak D call: TRBD1 (5 bases). V was trimmed by 6 bases and J by 10 bases, leaving 12 bases between them. The germline V gene encodes CDR1 MDHEN and CDR2 SYDVKM. The CDR3 totals 11 residues. The CDR3 loop is CASRGPGGAFF. CDR3 sequence (DNA): TGTGCCAGCAGGGGGCCCGGGGGAGCTTTCTTT.